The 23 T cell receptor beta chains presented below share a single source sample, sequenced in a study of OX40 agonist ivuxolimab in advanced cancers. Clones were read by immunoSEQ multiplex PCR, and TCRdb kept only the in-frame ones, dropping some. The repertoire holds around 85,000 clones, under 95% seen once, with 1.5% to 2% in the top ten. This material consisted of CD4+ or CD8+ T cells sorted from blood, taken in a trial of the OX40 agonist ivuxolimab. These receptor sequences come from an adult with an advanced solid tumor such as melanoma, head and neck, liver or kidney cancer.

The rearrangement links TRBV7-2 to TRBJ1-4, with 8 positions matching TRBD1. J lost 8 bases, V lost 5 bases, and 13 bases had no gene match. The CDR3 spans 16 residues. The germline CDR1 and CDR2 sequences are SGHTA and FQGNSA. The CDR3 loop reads CASSSRLAGGEEKLFF. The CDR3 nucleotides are TGTGCCAGCAGCAGCCGTTTGGCAGGGGGCGAGGAAAAACTGTTTTTT. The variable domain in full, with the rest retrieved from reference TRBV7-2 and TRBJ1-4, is GAGVSQSPSNKVTEKGKDVELRCDPISGHTALYWYRQSLGQGLEFLIYFQGNSAPDKSGLPSDRFSAERTGGSVSTLTIQRTQQEDSAVYLCASSSRLAGGEEKLFFGSGTQLSVL.

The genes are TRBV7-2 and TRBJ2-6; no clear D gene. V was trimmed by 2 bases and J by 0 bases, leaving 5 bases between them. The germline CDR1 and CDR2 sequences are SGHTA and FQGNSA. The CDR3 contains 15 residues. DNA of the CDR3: TGTGCCAGCAGCTTAACCGGCTCTGGGGCCAACGTCCTGACTTTC. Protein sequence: CASSLTGSGANVLTF.

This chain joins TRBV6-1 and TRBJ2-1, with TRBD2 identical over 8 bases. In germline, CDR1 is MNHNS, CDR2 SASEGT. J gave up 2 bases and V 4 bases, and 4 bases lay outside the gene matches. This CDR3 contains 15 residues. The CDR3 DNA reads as TGTGCCAGCAGTGCCCTTAGCGGGGCCTACAATGAGCAGTTCTTC. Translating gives CASSALSGAYNEQFF.

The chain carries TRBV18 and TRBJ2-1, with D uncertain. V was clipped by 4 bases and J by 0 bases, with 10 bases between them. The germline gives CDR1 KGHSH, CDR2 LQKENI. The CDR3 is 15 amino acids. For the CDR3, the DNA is TGTGCCAGCTCACTAGGCCCCCTCTCCTACAATGAGCAGTTCTTC. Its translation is CASSLGPLSYNEQFF.

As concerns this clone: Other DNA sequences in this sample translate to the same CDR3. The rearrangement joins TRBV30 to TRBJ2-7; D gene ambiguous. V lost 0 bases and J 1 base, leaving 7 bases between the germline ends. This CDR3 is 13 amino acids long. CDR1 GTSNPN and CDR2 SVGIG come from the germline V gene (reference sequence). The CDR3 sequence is CAWSVRDSYEQYF. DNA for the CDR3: TGTGCCTGGAGTGTAAGGGATTCCTACGAGCAGTACTTC. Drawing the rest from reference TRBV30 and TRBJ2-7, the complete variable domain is SQTIHQWPATLVQPVGSPLSLECTVEGTSNPNLYWYRQAAGRGLQLLFYSVGIGQISSEVPQNLSASRPQDRQFILSSKKLLLSDSGFYLCAWSVRDSYEQYFGPGTRLTVT.

Written as DNA, the CDR3 is TGCGCCAGCAGCTTGGCGGGTGCTAGCGGGAGGGTGAGCACAGATACGCAGTATTTT. Its protein is CASSLAGASGRVSTDTQYF. The chain employs TRBV5-1 and TRBJ2-3; 12 bases agree with TRBD2. CDR3 size: 19 residues. Germline lookup yields CDR1 SGHRS and CDR2 YFSETQ. With V trimmed by 0 bases and J by 0 bases, 8 bases remained unmatched. Full variable domain (outside the CDR3, taken from reference TRBV5-1 and TRBJ2-3): KAGVTQTPRYLIKTRGQQVTLSCSPISGHRSVSWYQQTPGQGLQFLFEYFSETQRNKGNFPGRFSGRQFSNSRSEMNVSTLELGDSALYLCASSLAGASGRVSTDTQYFGPGTRLTVL.

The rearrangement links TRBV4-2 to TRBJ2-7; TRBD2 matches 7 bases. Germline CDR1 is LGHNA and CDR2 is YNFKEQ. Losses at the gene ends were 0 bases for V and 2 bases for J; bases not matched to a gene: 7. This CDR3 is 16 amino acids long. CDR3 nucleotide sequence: TGTGCCAGCAGCCAAGAATCGGCGGGAGCTACCTACGAGCAGTACTTC. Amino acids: CASSQESAGATYEQYF.

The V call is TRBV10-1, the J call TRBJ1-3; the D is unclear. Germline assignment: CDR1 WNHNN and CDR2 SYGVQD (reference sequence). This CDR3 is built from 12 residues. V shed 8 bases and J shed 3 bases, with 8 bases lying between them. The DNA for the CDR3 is TGCGCCAGCCCAAGGCATGGAAACACCATATATTTT. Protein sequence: CASPRHGNTIYF.

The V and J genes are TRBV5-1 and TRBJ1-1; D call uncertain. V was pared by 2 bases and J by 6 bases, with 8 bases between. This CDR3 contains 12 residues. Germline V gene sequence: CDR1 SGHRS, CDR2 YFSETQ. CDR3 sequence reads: CASSLDASEAFF. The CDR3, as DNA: TGCGCCAGCAGCTTAGACGCGTCTGAAGCTTTCTTT.

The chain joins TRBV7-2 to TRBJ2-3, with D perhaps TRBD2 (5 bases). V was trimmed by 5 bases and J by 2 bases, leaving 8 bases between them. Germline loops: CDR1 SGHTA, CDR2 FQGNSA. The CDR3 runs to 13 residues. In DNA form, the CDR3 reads TGTGCCAGCAGCATACTAGTCACAGATACGCAGTATTTT. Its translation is CASSILVTDTQYF.

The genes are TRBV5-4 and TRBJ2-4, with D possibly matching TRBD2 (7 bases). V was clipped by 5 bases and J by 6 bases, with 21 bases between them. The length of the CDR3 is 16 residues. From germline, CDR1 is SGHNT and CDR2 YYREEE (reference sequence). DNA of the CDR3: TGTGCCAGCAGTCGGGGGGCGGGAGTTCTCGGAAACATTCAGTACTTC. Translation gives CASSRGAGVLGNIQYF.

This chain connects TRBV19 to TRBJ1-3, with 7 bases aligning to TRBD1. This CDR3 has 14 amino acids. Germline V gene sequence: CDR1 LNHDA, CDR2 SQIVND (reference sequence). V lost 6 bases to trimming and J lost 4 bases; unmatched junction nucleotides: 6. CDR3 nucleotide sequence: TGTGCCAGTAGCCCGACAGGGAAGGGAAACACCATATATTTT. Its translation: CASSPTGKGNTIYF.

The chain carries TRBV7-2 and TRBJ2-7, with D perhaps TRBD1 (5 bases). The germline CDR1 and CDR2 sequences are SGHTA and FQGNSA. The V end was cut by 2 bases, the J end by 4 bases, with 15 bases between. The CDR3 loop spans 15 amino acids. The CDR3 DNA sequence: TGTGCCAGCAGCTTAACGATAGGGGCCGGATACGAGCAGTACTTC. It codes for CASSLTIGAGYEQYF.

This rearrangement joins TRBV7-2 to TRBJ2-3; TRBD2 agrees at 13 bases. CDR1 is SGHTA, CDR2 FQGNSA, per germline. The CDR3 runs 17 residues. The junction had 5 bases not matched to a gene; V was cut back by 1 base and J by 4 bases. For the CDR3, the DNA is TGTGCCAGCAGCTTAGTCGGCGGACTAGCGGGAGCAGATACGCAGTATTTT. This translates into CASSLVGGLAGADTQYF.

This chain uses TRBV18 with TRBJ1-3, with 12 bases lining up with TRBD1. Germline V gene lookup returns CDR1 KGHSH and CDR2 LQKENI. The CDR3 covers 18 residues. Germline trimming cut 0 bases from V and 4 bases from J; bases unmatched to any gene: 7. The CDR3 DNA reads TGTGCCAGCTCACCACCGGGGACAGGGGGCACAGGCGGAAACACCATATATTTT. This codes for CASSPPGTGGTGGNTIYF.

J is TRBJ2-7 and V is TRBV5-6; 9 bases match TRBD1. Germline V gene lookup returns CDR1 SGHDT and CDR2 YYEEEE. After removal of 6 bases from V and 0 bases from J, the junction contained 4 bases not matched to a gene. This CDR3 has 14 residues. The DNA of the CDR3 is TGTGCCAGCATGTCGGGACAGGGCTCCTACGAGCAGTACTTC. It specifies CASMSGQGSYEQYF.

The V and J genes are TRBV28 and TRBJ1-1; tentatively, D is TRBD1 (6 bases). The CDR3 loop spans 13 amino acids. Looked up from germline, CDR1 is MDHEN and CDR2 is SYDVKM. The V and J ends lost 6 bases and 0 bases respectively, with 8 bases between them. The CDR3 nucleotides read TGTGCCAGCAGCAGGGGTGTGAACACTGAAGCTTTCTTT. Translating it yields CASSRGVNTEAFF.

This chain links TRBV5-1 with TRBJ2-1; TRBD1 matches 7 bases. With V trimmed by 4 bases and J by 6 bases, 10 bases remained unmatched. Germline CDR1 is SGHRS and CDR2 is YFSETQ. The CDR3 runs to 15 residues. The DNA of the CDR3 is TGCGCCAGCAGCCCCACCGTCGACAGGGTCAATGAGCAGTTCTTC. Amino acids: CASSPTVDRVNEQFF.

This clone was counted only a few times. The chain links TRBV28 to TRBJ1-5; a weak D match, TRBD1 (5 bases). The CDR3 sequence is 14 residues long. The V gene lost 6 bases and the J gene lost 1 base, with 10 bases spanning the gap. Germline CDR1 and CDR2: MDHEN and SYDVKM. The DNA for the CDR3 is TGTGCCAGCAGACCAGGGTGGAGCAATCAGCCCCAGCATTTT. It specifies CASRPGWSNQPQHF.

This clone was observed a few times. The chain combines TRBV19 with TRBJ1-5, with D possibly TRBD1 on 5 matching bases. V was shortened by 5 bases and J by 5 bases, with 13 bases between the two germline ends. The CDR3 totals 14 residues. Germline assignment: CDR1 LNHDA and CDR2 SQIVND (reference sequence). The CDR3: CASSYAGKDQPQHF. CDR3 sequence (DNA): TGTGCCAGTAGTTACGCAGGGAAAGATCAGCCCCAGCATTTT.

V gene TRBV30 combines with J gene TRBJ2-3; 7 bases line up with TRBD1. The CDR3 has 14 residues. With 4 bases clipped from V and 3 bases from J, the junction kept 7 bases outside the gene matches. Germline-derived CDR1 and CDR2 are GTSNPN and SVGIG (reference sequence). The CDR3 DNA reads TGTGCCTGGACGCTAGGGGGCCGGACAGATACGCAGTATTTT. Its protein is CAWTLGGRTDTQYF.

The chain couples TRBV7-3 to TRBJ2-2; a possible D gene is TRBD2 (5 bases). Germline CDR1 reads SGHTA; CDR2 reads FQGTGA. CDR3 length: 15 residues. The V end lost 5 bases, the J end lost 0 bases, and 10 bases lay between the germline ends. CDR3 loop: CASSPGLANTGELFF. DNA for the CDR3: TGTGCCAGCAGCCCGGGGTTAGCGAACACCGGGGAGCTGTTTTTT.

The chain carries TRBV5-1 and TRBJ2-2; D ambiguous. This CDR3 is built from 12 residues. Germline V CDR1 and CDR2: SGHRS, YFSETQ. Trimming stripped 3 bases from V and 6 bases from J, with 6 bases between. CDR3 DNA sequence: TGCGCCAGCAGCTCATTACCCGGGGAGCTGTTTTTT. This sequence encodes CASSSLPGELFF.